The rows below give T cell receptor beta chains drawn from one sample of a study of early T cells in non-severe SARS-CoV-2 infection. In TCRdb, the 5' RACE reads were re-called with MiXCR into one record per CDR3 protein. The sample yields 45,000 to 65,000 distinct CDR3 sequences, 12% seen once. The sample consisted of whole blood, taken at baseline. All receptors derive from an adult who was a healthcare worker with PCR-confirmed SARS-CoV-2 infection or an uninfected control (not recorded which). Each CDR3 is given with its conserved first and last residue. Each record gives: D gene, V gene, clone size, J gene, CDR3 protein, CDR3 DNA. The D gene is left open where the match is weak. Not every row has a clone size; where given, it reads once, few, many or a size class.

D gene: TRBD2; V gene: TRBV28; clone size: many; J gene: TRBJ2-3; CDR3 protein: CASSPQTSGATDTQYF; CDR3 DNA: TGTGCCAGCAGTCCCCAGACTAGCGGGGCGACAGATACGCAGTATTTT
D gene: .; V gene: TRBV7-2; clone size: .; J gene: TRBJ2-2; CDR3 protein: CASSLGGPLRELFF; CDR3 DNA: TGTGCCAGCAGCTTAGGAGGACCACTGCGGGAGCTGTTTTTT
D gene: TRBD1; V gene: TRBV6-6; clone size: many; J gene: TRBJ2-3; CDR3 protein: CASNYDRASTDTQYF; CDR3 DNA: TGTGCCAGCAACTATGACAGGGCTAGCACAGATACGCAGTATTTT
D gene: TRBD1; V gene: TRBV11-2; clone size: many; J gene: TRBJ1-2; CDR3 protein: CASSKTGQYAYGYTF; CDR3 DNA: TGTGCCAGCAGCAAGACAGGGCAATACGCCTATGGCTACACCTTC
D gene: .; V gene: TRBV3-2; clone size: many; J gene: TRBJ2-1; CDR3 protein: CASSQSGSYNEQFF; CDR3 DNA: TGTGCCAGCAGCCAGTCCGGCTCCTACAATGAGCAGTTCTTC
D gene: .; V gene: TRBV7-2; clone size: many; J gene: TRBJ2-1; CDR3 protein: CASSFRLSPVYNEQFF; CDR3 DNA: TGTGCCAGCAGCTTTCGACTCTCCCCAGTCTACAATGAGCAGTTCTTC
D gene: TRBD1; V gene: TRBV25-1; clone size: many; J gene: TRBJ2-7; CDR3 protein: CASSDAGGYEQYF; CDR3 DNA: TGTGCCAGCAGTGACGCAGGGGGCTACGAGCAGTACTTC
D gene: TRBD2; V gene: TRBV2; clone size: many; J gene: TRBJ2-2; CDR3 protein: CASGTSGSPTGELFF; CDR3 DNA: TGTGCCAGCGGGACTAGCGGGAGTCCGACCGGGGAGCTGTTTTTT
D gene: .; V gene: TRBV6-2/TRBV6-3; clone size: .; J gene: TRBJ2-7; CDR3 protein: CASTDPGWYEQYF; CDR3 DNA: TGTGCCAGCACAGACCCTGGTTGGTACGAGCAGTACTTC
D gene: .; V gene: TRBV10-1; clone size: few; J gene: TRBJ1-1; CDR3 protein: CASSQGNRAVFF; CDR3 DNA: TGCGCCAGCAGTCAGGGAAACAGGGCCGTTTTCTTT
D gene: .; V gene: TRBV5-1; clone size: few; J gene: TRBJ1-2; CDR3 protein: CASSLGQGSDYGYTF; CDR3 DNA: TGCGCCAGCAGCTTGGGGCAGGGGAGTGACTATGGCTACACCTTC
D gene: TRBD2; V gene: TRBV20-1; clone size: many; J gene: TRBJ2-7; CDR3 protein: CSASRREGEQYF; CDR3 DNA: TGCAGTGCTAGTAGGCGGGAGGGAGAGCAGTACTTC
D gene: .; V gene: TRBV28; clone size: once; J gene: TRBJ1-6; CDR3 protein: CASSSNSPLHF; CDR3 DNA: TGTGCCAGCAGCTCAAATTCACCCCTCCACTTT
D gene: .; V gene: TRBV28; clone size: few; J gene: TRBJ2-7; CDR3 protein: CASSAYYEQYF; CDR3 DNA: TGTGCCAGCAGCGCATACTACGAGCAGTACTTC
D gene: TRBD2; V gene: TRBV7-2; clone size: many; J gene: TRBJ2-7; CDR3 protein: CASKTSSGRIYEQYF; CDR3 DNA: TGTGCCAGCAAGACCTCTAGCGGGCGGATCTACGAGCAGTACTTC
D gene: .; V gene: TRBV5-1; clone size: .; J gene: TRBJ1-5; CDR3 protein: CASSPGHNSNQPQHF; CDR3 DNA: TGCGCCAGCAGCCCGGGACATAATAGCAATCAGCCCCAGCATTTT
D gene: .; V gene: TRBV19; clone size: .; J gene: TRBJ2-1; CDR3 protein: CASRMTSNEQFF; CDR3 DNA: TGTGCCAGTAGGATGACTAGCAATGAGCAGTTCTTC
D gene: .; V gene: TRBV20-1; clone size: .; J gene: TRBJ2-5; CDR3 protein: CSAVQETQYF; CDR3 DNA: TGCAGTGCTGTCCAAGAGACCCAGTACTTC
D gene: .; V gene: TRBV12-3/TRBV12-4; clone size: few; J gene: TRBJ2-5; CDR3 protein: CASSSTTWRQETQYF; CDR3 DNA: TGTGCCAGCAGTTCCACGACATGGAGGCAGGAGACCCAGTACTTC
D gene: .; V gene: TRBV12-3/TRBV12-4; clone size: .; J gene: TRBJ1-2; CDR3 protein: CASRSGMDYGYTF; CDR3 DNA: TGTGCCAGCAGATCCGGGATGGACTATGGCTACACCTTC
D gene: .; V gene: TRBV7-9; clone size: .; J gene: TRBJ1-1; CDR3 protein: CASSLMTLNTEAFF; CDR3 DNA: TGTGCCAGCAGCCTTATGACATTGAACACTGAAGCTTTCTTT
D gene: .; V gene: TRBV5-1; clone size: .; J gene: TRBJ1-1; CDR3 protein: CASSSGYANTEAFF; CDR3 DNA: TGCGCCAGCAGCTCAGGGTACGCGAACACTGAAGCTTTCTTT
D gene: .; V gene: TRBV14; clone size: medium-sized; J gene: TRBJ1-4; CDR3 protein: CASSRSSTNEKLFF; CDR3 DNA: TGTGCCAGCAGCCGCAGTTCAACTAATGAAAAACTGTTTTTT
D gene: .; V gene: TRBV27; clone size: few; J gene: TRBJ1-1; CDR3 protein: CASSLTYRNTEVFF; CDR3 DNA: TGTGCCAGCAGTTTAACATACCGGAACACTGAAGTTTTCTTT
D gene: .; V gene: TRBV20-1; clone size: .; J gene: TRBJ1-4; CDR3 protein: CSAQPRTVRSEKLFF; CDR3 DNA: TGCAGTGCTCAGCCGCGGACAGTACGGAGCGAAAAACTGTTTTTT
D gene: TRBD1; V gene: TRBV9; clone size: few; J gene: TRBJ2-7; CDR3 protein: CASSVAGTGVKQYF; CDR3 DNA: TGTGCCAGCAGCGTAGCTGGGACAGGGGTGAAGCAGTACTTC
D gene: .; V gene: TRBV20-1; clone size: .; J gene: TRBJ2-4; CDR3 protein: CSALPGTGQLAKNIQYF; CDR3 DNA: TGCAGTGCTCTACCAGGCACTGGACAACTAGCCAAAAACATTCAGTACTTC
D gene: TRBD2; V gene: TRBV12-3/TRBV12-4; clone size: .; J gene: TRBJ2-1; CDR3 protein: CASTHGTSGNEQFF; CDR3 DNA: TGTGCCAGCACCCACGGGACTAGCGGGAATGAGCAGTTCTTC
D gene: .; V gene: TRBV28; clone size: .; J gene: TRBJ1-5; CDR3 protein: CASSLHRLGNQPQHF; CDR3 DNA: TGTGCCAGCAGTCTACATCGCTTAGGCAATCAGCCCCAGCATTTT
D gene: .; V gene: TRBV6-2/TRBV6-3; clone size: many; J gene: TRBJ2-7; CDR3 protein: CAASVGTESYEQYF; CDR3 DNA: TGTGCCGCCTCCGTTGGGACGGAAAGTTACGAGCAGTACTTC
D gene: .; V gene: TRBV29-1; clone size: .; J gene: TRBJ2-2; CDR3 protein: CSAVPGDPNTGELFF; CDR3 DNA: TGCAGCGCCGTCCCGGGAGACCCGAACACCGGGGAGCTGTTTTTT
D gene: TRBD1; V gene: TRBV18; clone size: .; J gene: TRBJ1-3; CDR3 protein: CASSPPGTGSPGNTIYF; CDR3 DNA: TGTGCCAGCTCACCACCGGGGACAGGGTCTCCCGGAAACACCATATATTTT
D gene: TRBD2; V gene: TRBV12-3/TRBV12-4; clone size: few; J gene: TRBJ2-3; CDR3 protein: CASRRLAGVADTQYF; CDR3 DNA: TGTGCCAGCAGACGACTAGCGGGAGTGGCAGATACGCAGTATTTT
D gene: TRBD2; V gene: TRBV5-4; clone size: many; J gene: TRBJ2-7; CDR3 protein: CASSAGLAGEEQYF; CDR3 DNA: TGTGCCAGCAGCGCGGGACTAGCGGGTGAAGAGCAGTACTTC
D gene: .; V gene: TRBV7-9; clone size: few; J gene: TRBJ2-5; CDR3 protein: CASKSGYQETQYF; CDR3 DNA: TGTGCCAGCAAAAGCGGATACCAAGAGACCCAGTACTTC
D gene: .; V gene: TRBV7-8; clone size: few; J gene: TRBJ1-5; CDR3 protein: CASSLGAVTSNQPQHF; CDR3 DNA: TGTGCCAGCAGCTTAGGGGCAGTCACAAGCAATCAGCCCCAGCATTTT
D gene: TRBD2; V gene: TRBV11-2; clone size: .; J gene: TRBJ2-2; CDR3 protein: CATLLAGNTGELFF; CDR3 DNA: TGTGCCACGCTCCTAGCGGGAAACACCGGGGAGCTGTTTTTT